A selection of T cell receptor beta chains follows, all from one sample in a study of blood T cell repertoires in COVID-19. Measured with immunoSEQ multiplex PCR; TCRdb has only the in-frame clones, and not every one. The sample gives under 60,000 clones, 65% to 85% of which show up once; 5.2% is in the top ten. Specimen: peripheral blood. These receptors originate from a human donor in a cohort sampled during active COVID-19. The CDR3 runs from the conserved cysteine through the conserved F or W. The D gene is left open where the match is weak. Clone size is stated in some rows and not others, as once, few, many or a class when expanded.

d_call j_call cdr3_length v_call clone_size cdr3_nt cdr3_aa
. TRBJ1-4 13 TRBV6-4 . TGTGCCAGCAGTGACGGGTTGGGCGAAAAACTGTTTTTT CASSDGLGEKLFF
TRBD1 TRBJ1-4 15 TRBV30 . TGTGCCTGGAGTCCTGGGACAGGGGCAAATGAAAAACTGTTTTTT CAWSPGTGANEKLFF
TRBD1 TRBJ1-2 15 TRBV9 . TGTGCCAGCAGCACCTTACCGGGACAGGGGTACGGCTACACCTTC CASSTLPGQGYGYTF
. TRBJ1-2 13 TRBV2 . TGTGCCAGCAGTTTCCCCAGGGGCTATGGCTACACCTTC CASSFPRGYGYTF
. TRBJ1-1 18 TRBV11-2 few TGTGCCAGCAGCTACCGGAGGGGCGGCTCGTGGTTAACCCATGAAGCTTTCTTT CASSYRRGGSWLTHEAFF
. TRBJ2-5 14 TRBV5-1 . TGCGCCAGCAGCTTGCGTCGGGGCCAAGAGACCCAGTACTTC CASSLRRGQETQYF
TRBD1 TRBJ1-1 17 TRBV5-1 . TGCGCCAGCAGCTTGGACCCCCGGGCGGGACAGGGCTCTGAAGCTTTCTTT CASSLDPRAGQGSEAFF
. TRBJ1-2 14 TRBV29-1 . TGCAGCGTTGAAGCCCTAAACAGGGCTGGGGGCTACACCTTC CSVEALNRAGGYTF
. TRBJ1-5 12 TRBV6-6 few TGTGCCAGCGGGAGATCGGGGCAGCCCCAGCATTTT CASGRSGQPQHF
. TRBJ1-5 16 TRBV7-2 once TGTGCCAGCAGCTTAGAGAGGGCGTGGAGCAATCAGCCCCAGCATTTT CASSLERAWSNQPQHF
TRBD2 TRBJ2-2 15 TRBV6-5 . TGTGCCAGCAGTTACAAAAGGGAGGGTCCCGGGGAGCTGTTTTTT CASSYKREGPGELFF
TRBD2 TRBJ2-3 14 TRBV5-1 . TGCGCCAGCAGCCCCTTCGGGGGGGCGGATACGCAGTATTTT CASSPFGGADTQYF
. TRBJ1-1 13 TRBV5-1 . TGCGCCAGCAGCTATCAGATGAACACTGAAGCTTTCTTT CASSYQMNTEAFF
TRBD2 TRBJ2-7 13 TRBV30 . TGTGCCTGGGCGGGGGTTCCTACTGGAGAGCAGTACTTC CAWAGVPTGEQYF
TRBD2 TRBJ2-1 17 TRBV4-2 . TGTGCCAGCAGCCAAGATCGGGGCCTAGCGGACACCAATGAGCAGTTCTTC CASSQDRGLADTNEQFF
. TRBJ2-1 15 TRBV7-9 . TGTGCCAGCAGCTTACAGGGTAGCTCCTACAATGAGCAGTTCTTC CASSLQGSSYNEQFF
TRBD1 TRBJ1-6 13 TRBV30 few TGTGCCTGGATGACAGGGGGAAATTCACCCCTCCACTTT CAWMTGGNSPLHF
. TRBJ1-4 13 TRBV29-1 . TGCAGCGTCCACCAACAGGGAAATGAAAAACTGTTTTTT CSVHQQGNEKLFF
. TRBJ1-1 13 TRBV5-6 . TGTGCCAGCAGCTTCCGGGAGTACACTGAAGCTTTCTTT CASSFREYTEAFF
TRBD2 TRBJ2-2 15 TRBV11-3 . TGTGCCAGCAGCTCCCTGGGACTAGCGACCGGGGAGCTGTTTTTT CASSSLGLATGELFF
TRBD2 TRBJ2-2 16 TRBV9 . TGTGCCAGCAGCGTAGGACTAGCGGGACCCACCGGGGAGCTGTTTTTT CASSVGLAGPTGELFF
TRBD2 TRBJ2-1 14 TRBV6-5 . TGTGCCAGCAGTAATAGCGGGGGGAGCAATGAGCAGTTCTTC CASSNSGGSNEQFF
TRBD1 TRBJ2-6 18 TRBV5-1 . TGCGCCAGCAGCTACTCCGGGACAGATGGGGGTGGGGCCAACGTCCTGACTTTC CASSYSGTDGGGANVLTF
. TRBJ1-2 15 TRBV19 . TGTGCCAGTAGTATCGGGCCGGGGGTGAAGGATGGCTACACCTTC CASSIGPGVKDGYTF
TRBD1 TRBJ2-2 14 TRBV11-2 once TGTGCCAGCAGCTCTCGGGACAGGGGCGGGGAGCTGTTTTTT CASSSRDRGGELFF
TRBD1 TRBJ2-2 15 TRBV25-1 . TGTGCCAGCAGAACCGGGACAGGGTCCCCCGGGGAGCTGTTTTTT CASRTGTGSPGELFF
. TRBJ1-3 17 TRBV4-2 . TGTGCCAGCAGCCAATCGGACAGCCCTTACTCTGGAAACACCATATATTTT CASSQSDSPYSGNTIYF
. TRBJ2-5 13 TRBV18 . TGTGCCAGCTCACCTTATCGCCAAGAGACCCAGTACTTC CASSPYRQETQYF
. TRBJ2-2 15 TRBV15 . TGTGCCACCAGCAGAGAGGTGAGGGACACCGGGGAGCTGTTTTTT CATSREVRDTGELFF
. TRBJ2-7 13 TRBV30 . TGTGCCTCTATGCGCGGGTTCTCCTACGAGCAGTACTTC CASMRGFSYEQYF
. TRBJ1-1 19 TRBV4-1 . TGCGCCAGCAGCCAAACGATCCCCTTCGCGGGGGACACAAACACTGAAGCTTTCTTT CASSQTIPFAGDTNTEAFF
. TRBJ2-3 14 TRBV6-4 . TGTGCCAGCAGTGAAGGGGGGGCTACAGATACGCAGTATTTT CASSEGGATDTQYF
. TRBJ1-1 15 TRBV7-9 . TGTGCCAGCAGCCCAGTGGCAGTCCCTGCCACTGAAGCTTTCTTT CASSPVAVPATEAFF
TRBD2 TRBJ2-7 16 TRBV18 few TGTGCCAGCTCATCCCTCTTTACTAGCGGGGGCTACGAGCAGTACTTC CASSSLFTSGGYEQYF
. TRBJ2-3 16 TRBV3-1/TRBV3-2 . TGTGCCAGCAGCCAGAATTCCGGGACTCGGGGTGGTACGCAGTATTTT CASSQNSGTRGGTQYF
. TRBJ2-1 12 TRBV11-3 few TGTGCCAGCAAGGGGCCCAACAATGAGCAGTTCTTC CASKGPNNEQFF
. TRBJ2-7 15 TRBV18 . TGTGCCAGCTCACCTTCACAGGGAGTTGGGTACGAGCAGTACTTC CASSPSQGVGYEQYF
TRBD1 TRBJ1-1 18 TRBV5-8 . TGTGCCAGCAGCTTGCGGGGGACAGGGGGCGTCGGGAACACTGAAGCTTTCTTT CASSLRGTGGVGNTEAFF
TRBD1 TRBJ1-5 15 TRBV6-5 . TGTGCCAGCAGTAAATCACAGGGGGCGAGACAGCCCCAGCATTTT CASSKSQGARQPQHF
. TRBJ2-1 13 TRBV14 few TGTGCCAGCAGCCAAGGTCTAGGGGGTGAGCAGTTCTTC CASSQGLGGEQFF
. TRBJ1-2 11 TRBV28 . TGTGCCAGCGGACTTTACTATGGCTACACCTTC CASGLYYGYTF
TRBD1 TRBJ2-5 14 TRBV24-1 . TGTGCCACCAGTGATACAGGGGGCGGAGAGACCCAGTACTTC CATSDTGGGETQYF
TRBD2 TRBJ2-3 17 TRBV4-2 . TGTGCCAGCAGCCTCCAAAGAGCGGGGGGAGTCTCAGATACGCAGTATTTT CASSLQRAGGVSDTQYF
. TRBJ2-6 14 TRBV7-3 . TGTGCCAGCAAGGTCAGGCCTGGGGCCAACGTCCTGACTTTC CASKVRPGANVLTF
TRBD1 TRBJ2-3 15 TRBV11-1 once TGTGCCAGCAGCTTGACAGGGCCCCGCACAGATACGCAGTATTTT CASSLTGPRTDTQYF
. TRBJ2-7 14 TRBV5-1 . TGCGCCAGCAGCTTGGGGACTGACAACTACGAGCAGTACTTC CASSLGTDNYEQYF
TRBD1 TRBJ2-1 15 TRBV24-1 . TGTGCCACCAGCGGCTTTACAGGGGTGTACAATGAGCAGTTCTTC CATSGFTGVYNEQFF
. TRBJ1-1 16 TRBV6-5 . TGTGCCAGCAGTTACTTTCAGGGTTTGGGAAACACTGAAGCTTTCTTT CASSYFQGLGNTEAFF
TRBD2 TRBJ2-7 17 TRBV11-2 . TGTGCCAGCAGCCCGACCGGGGGGGCCCCCAGGGCGTACGAGCAGTACTTC CASSPTGGAPRAYEQYF
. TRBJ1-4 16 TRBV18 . TGTGCCAGCTCACCTTCGGGGAGAGGAACTAATGAAAAACTGTTTTTT CASSPSGRGTNEKLFF